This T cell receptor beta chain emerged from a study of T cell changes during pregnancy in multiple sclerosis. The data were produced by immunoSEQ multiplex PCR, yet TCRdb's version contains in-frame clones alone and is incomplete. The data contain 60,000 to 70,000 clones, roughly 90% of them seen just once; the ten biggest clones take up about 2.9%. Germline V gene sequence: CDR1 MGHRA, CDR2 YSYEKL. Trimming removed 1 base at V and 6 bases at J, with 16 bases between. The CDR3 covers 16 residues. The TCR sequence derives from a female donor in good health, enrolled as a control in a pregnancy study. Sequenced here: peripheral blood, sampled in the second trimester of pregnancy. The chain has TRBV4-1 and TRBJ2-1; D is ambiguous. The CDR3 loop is CASSQGSPVSLNEQFF. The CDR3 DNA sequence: TGCGCCAGCAGCCAAGGTTCTCCCGTATCCCTCAATGAGCAGTTCTTC.